The 5 T cell receptor beta chains listed next were all sequenced from one sample in a study of blood T cell repertoires in COVID-19. The table came from immunoSEQ multiplex PCR; TCRdb's copy has only in-frame clones and leaves some out. The table lists about 220,000 clones, 80% to 90% of them singletons, with 0.72% in the top ten. Sequenced: peripheral blood. All receptors derive from a middle-aged man with acute or convalescent COVID-19.

The chain joins TRBV7-9 to TRBJ2-1; a weak D match, TRBD1 (5 bases). The CDR3 has 14 amino acids. V lost 5 bases to trimming and J lost 3 bases, with 11 bases between them. The germline gives CDR1 SEHNR, CDR2 FQNEAQ (reference sequence). The CDR3 DNA sequence: TGTGCCAGCAGCCCCTGGGGCGGCTACAATGAGCAGTTCTTC. It codes for CASSPWGGYNEQFF. The full variable domain, with the rest looked up from reference TRBV7-9 and TRBJ2-1, is DTGVSQNPRHKITKRGQNVTFRCDPISEHNRLYWYRQTLGQGPEFLTYFQNEAQLEKSRLLSDRFSAERPKGSFSTLEIQRTEQGDSAMYLCASSPWGGYNEQFFGPGTRLTVL.

The V call is TRBV6-2 or TRBV6-3, the J call TRBJ1-2, with D maybe TRBD1 (6 bases). This CDR3 comprises 16 residues. V was cut by 6 bases and J by 3 bases, with 20 bases left in between. CDR1 is MNHEY and CDR2 is SVGEGT in the germline V gene. DNA for the CDR3: TGTGCCAGCAGCACTCAGGGGCTATTGACTGACTATGGCTACACCTTC. Translated: CASSTQGLLTDYGYTF.

The chain has TRBV28 and TRBJ1-1, with 7 bases identical to TRBD1. The V gene end was trimmed by 3 bases and the J gene end by 11 bases; junction bases not matched to a gene: 9. The CDR3 is 13 residues long. The germline CDR1 and CDR2 sequences are MDHEN and SYDVKM. The CDR3 sequence: CASSFSTGVWAFF. In nucleotides, the CDR3 is TGTGCCAGCAGTTTTTCAACAGGGGTTTGGGCTTTCTTT. The full variable domain, with the rest looked up from reference TRBV28 and TRBJ1-1, is DVKVTQSSRYLVKRTGEKVFLECVQDMDHENMFWYRQDPGLGLRLIYFSYDVKMKEKGDIPEGYSVSREKKERFSLILESASTNQTSMYLCASSFSTGVWAFFGQGTRLTVV.

The CDR3 DNA follows: TGTGCCAGCAGCGCAGAGACAGGGTACAGCTCCTACGAGCAGTACTTC. Amino acid sequence: CASSAETGYSSYEQYF. This chain uses TRBV7-6 with TRBJ2-7; 7 bases line up with TRBD1. The CDR3 covers 16 residues. The trim removed 5 bases at V and 0 bases at J, leaving 10 bases unmatched. Germline lookup yields CDR1 SGHVS and CDR2 FNYEAQ. Combining the CDR3 with reference TRBV7-6 and TRBJ2-7 gives the whole variable domain GAGVSQSPRYKVTKRGQDVALRCDPISGHVSLYWYRQALGQGPEFLTYFNYEAQQDKSGLPNDRFSAERPEGSISTLTIQRTEQRDSAMYRCASSAETGYSSYEQYFGPGTRLTVT.

The chain recombines TRBV6-5 with TRBJ2-1, with a weak D call TRBD2 (6 bases). Trimming took 6 bases from V and 10 from J, leaving 19 bases between them. This CDR3 has 14 amino acids. Germline assignment: CDR1 MNHEY and CDR2 SVGAGI. The CDR3 region is CASSPGVAANEQFF. In nucleotides, the CDR3 is TGTGCCAGCAGCCCGGGGGTAGCGGCCAACGAGCAGTTCTTC.